One and the same sample provided the 6 T cell receptor beta chains below, sequenced in a study of T-cell reconstitution after alpha-beta-depleted transplantation in children. A library of TCRbeta sequences, prepared with unique molecular identifiers, was generated. MiXCR was run by TCRdb on the PCR reads, yielding one entry per CDR3 protein. The table includes approximately 350,000 distinct CDR3 sequences, about an eighth detected once. Sequenced material: PBMCs, taken from the stem cell graft. These receptors came from a human donor who donated a stem cell graft to a child with Fanconi anemia.

This clonotype was observed a few times. This CDR3 reads CASSLGTANYEQYF. The CDR3 DNA follows: TGTGCCAGCAGCCTCGGGACAGCTAATTACGAGCAGTACTTC. The rearrangement links TRBV11-2 to TRBJ2-7, with 7 bases lining up with TRBD1. The CDR3 has 14 residues. Germline V gene lookup returns CDR1 SGHAT and CDR2 FQNNGV. V trimming: 5 bases; J trimming: 4 bases; junction bases outside the gene matches: 8.

J is TRBJ1-1 and V is TRBV3-1, with a possible D match to TRBD1 (5 bases). The germline gives CDR1 LGHDT, CDR2 YNNKEL (reference sequence). V dropped 1 base and J dropped 5 bases, with 11 bases sitting between them. There are 14 residues in the CDR3. The CDR3 spells CASSQGRGGTEAFF. In nucleotides, the CDR3 is TGTGCCAGCAGCCAAGGAAGGGGTGGAACTGAAGCTTTCTTT.

This chain connects TRBV5-1 to TRBJ1-2; 7 bases fit TRBD1. V gave up 0 bases and J gave up 4 bases; unmatched junction bases: 6. This CDR3 has 15 residues. Looked up from germline, CDR1 is SGHRS and CDR2 is YFSETQ. The CDR3 spells CASSLGDSTPYGYTF. In DNA form, the CDR3 reads TGCGCCAGCAGCTTGGGGGACAGTACTCCCTATGGCTACACCTTC.

V gene TRBV5-6 combines with J gene TRBJ2-1, with no clear D. CDR3 length: 13 residues. V dropped 0 bases and J dropped 7 bases, with 8 bases sitting between them. The germline V gene has CDR1 SGHDT and CDR2 YYEEEE. CDR3 sequence: CASSLVSGNEQFF. The CDR3 region has the DNA TGTGCCAGCAGCTTGGTTAGTGGAAATGAGCAGTTCTTC.

The rearrangement uses TRBV7-6 and TRBJ2-1; 7 bases are a match to TRBD2. V lost 0 bases and J lost 0; bases outside the gene matches: 5. This CDR3 has 17 residues. Germline V gene data show CDR1 as SGHVS and CDR2 as FNYEAQ. The CDR3 spells CASSLAGGVSSYNEQFF. For the CDR3, the DNA is TGTGCCAGCAGCTTAGCGGGGGGGGTCAGCTCCTACAATGAGCAGTTCTTC. Full variable domain (rest looked up from reference TRBV7-6 and TRBJ2-1): GAGVSQSPRYKVTKRGQDVALRCDPISGHVSLYWYRQALGQGPEFLTYFNYEAQQDKSGLPNDRFSAERPEGSISTLTIQRTEQRDSAMYRCASSLAGGVSSYNEQFFGPGTRLTVL.

The chain carries TRBV11-2 and TRBJ2-3, with a possible D match to TRBD1 (6 bases). The V gene's germline CDR1 is SGHAT and CDR2 FQNNGV. V was trimmed by 5 bases and J by 0 bases, leaving 15 bases between them. This CDR3 contains 16 residues. The DNA for the CDR3 is TGTGCCAGCAGCACCCCGGACAGCATTAGCACAGATACGCAGTATTTT. It encodes CASSTPDSISTDTQYF. Variable domain in full (rest from reference TRBV11-2 and TRBJ2-3): EAGVAQSPRYKIIEKRQSVAFWCNPISGHATLYWYQQILGQGPKLLIQFQNNGVVDDSQLPKDRFSAERLKGVDSTLKIQPAKLEDSAVYLCASSTPDSISTDTQYFGPGTRLTVL.